One and the same sample provided the 3 T cell receptor beta chains below, sequenced in a study of T cell responses to AZD1222 COVID-19 vaccine listed by TCRdb under 2021. Library preparation employed the immunoSEQ multiplex PCR assay. TCRdb provides this immuneACCESS table in a form limited to in-frame rearrangements. Some clones are lacking; in checked studies, under half of them reflect an unresolved V gene, and why the rest are absent is not known. The sample table records some 150,000 clones; over 85% of these occur just once. The ten largest make up about 20% of the sample. Sample time point, as interpreted from the label and publication: baseline before first vaccination. The input for sequencing was peripheral blood, taken on day 0 of AZD1222 vaccination. These receptors were taken from an adult in good health.

The chain uses TRBV19 and TRBJ2-5, with D perhaps TRBD2 (5 bases). Trimming stripped 3 bases from V and 5 bases from J, with 10 bases between. The CDR3 runs to 13 residues. Per the germline V gene, CDR1 is LNHDA and CDR2 is SQIVND (reference sequence). CDR3 nucleotide sequence: TGTGCCAGTAGTATGAACAGAGGGGAGACCCAGTACTTC. Amino acids: CASSMNRGETQYF.

The rearrangement joins TRBV15 to TRBJ1-4; D is uncertain. The germline CDR1 and CDR2 sequences are LNHNV and YYDKDF (reference sequence). CDR3 length: 14 residues. V lost 5 bases, J lost 6 bases, and 13 bases lay in between. This CDR3 reads CATSAGRLDEKLFF. The CDR3 nucleotides are TGTGCCACCAGCGCTGGACGGCTCGATGAAAAACTGTTTTTT.

The V call is TRBV9, the J call TRBJ2-3; possibly TRBD2 for D (5 bases). Deletions cut 4 bases from V and 8 bases from J, with 11 bases between. Germline values: CDR1 SGDLS, CDR2 YYNGEE. This CDR3 is built from 12 residues. This CDR3 is CASSPPRGTQYF. The CDR3 DNA is TGTGCCAGCAGCCCTCCCCGGGGTACGCAGTATTTT.